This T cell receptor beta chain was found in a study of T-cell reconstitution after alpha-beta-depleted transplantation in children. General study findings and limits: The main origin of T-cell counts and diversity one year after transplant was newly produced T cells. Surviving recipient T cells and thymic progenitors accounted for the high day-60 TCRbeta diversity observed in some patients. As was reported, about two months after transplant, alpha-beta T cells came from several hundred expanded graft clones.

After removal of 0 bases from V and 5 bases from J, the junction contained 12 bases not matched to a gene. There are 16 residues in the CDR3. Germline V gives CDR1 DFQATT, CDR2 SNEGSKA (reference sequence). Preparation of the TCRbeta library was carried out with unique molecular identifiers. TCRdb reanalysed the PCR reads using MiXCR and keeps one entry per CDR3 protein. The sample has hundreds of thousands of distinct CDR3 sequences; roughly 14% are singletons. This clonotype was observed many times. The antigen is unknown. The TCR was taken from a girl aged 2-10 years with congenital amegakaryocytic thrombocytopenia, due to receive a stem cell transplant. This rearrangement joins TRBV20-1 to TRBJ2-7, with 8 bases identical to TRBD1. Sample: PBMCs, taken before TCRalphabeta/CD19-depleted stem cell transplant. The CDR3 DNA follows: TGCAGTGCTAGAGACGATAAGACAGGGGCGTTGGACGAGCAGTACTTC. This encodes CSARDDKTGALDEQYF.